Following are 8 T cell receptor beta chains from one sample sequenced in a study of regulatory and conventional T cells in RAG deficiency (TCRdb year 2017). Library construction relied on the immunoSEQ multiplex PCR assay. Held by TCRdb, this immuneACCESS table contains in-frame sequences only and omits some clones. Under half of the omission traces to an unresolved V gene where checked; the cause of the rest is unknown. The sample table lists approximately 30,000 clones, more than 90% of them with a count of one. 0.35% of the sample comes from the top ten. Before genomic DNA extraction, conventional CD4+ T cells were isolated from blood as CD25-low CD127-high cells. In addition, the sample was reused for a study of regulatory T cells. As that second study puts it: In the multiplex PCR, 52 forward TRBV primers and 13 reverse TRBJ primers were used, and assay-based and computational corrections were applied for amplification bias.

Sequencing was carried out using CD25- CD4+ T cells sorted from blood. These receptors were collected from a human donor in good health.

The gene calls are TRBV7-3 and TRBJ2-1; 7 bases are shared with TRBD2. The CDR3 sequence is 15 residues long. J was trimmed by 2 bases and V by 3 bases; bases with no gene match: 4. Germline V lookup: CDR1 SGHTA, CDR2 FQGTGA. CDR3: CASSFSSGAYNEQFF. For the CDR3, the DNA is TGTGCCAGCAGCTTCTCAAGCGGGGCCTACAATGAGCAGTTCTTC. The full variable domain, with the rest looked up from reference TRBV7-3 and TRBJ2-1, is GAGVSQTPSNKVTEKGKYVELRCDPISGHTALYWYRQSLGQGPEFLIYFQGTGAADDSGLPNDRFFAVRPEGSVSTLKIQRTERGDSAVYLCASSFSSGAYNEQFFGPGTRLTVL.

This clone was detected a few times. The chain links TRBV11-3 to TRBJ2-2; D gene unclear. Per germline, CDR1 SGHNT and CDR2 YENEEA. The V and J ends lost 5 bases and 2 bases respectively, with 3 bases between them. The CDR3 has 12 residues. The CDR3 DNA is TGTGCCAGCAGCCTTAACACCGGGGAGCTGTTTTTT. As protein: CASSLNTGELFF.

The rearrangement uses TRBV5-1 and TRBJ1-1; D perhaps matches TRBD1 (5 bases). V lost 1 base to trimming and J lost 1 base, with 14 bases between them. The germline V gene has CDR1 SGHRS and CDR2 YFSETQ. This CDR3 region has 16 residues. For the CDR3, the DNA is TGCGCCAGCAGCTTGCAAGGGGTCACTGGGAACACTGAAGCTTTCTTT. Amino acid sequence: CASSLQGVTGNTEAFF.

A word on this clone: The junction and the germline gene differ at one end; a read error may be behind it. CDR3 loop: CASSLDGLVLLDF. Here the CDR3 DNA reads TGTGCCAGCAGCTTGGACGGACTAGTGTTGTTGGACTTC. The chain couples TRBV11-2 to TRBJ2-7, with 7 bases identical to TRBD2. The CDR3 is 13 residues long. The germline gives CDR1 SGHAT, CDR2 FQNNGV.

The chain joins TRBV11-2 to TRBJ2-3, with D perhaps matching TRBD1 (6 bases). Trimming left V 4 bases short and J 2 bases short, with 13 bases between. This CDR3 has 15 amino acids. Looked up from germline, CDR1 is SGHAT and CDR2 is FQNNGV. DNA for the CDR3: TGTGCCAGCAGCTCCAACAGGGTACCCACAGATACGCAGTATTTT. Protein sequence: CASSSNRVPTDTQYF.

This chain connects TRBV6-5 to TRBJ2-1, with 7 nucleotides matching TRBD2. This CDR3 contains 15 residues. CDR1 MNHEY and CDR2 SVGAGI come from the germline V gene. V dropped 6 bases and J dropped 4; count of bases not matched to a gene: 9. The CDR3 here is CASRTGTIFYNEQFF. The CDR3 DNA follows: TGTGCCAGCAGGACCGGGACTATTTTTTACAATGAGCAGTTCTTC.

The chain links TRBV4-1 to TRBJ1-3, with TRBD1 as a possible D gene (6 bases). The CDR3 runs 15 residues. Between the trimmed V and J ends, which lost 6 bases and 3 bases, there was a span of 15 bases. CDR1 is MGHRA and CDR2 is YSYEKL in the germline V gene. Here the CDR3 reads CASSQSGGFGNTIYF. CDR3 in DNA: TGCGCCAGCAGTCAATCGGGGGGCTTTGGAAACACCATATATTTT.

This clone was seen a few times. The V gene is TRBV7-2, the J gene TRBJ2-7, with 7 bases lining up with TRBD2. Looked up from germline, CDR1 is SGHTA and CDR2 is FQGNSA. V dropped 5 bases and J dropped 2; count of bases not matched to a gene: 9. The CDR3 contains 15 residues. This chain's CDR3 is CASSVGLAAPYEQYF. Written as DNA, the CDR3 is TGTGCCAGCAGCGTAGGGCTAGCGGCCCCCTACGAGCAGTACTTC. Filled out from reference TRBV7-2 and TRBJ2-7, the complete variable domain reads GAGVSQSPSNKVTEKGKDVELRCDPISGHTALYWYRQSLGQGLEFLIYFQGNSAPDKSGLPSDRFSAERTGGSVSTLTIQRTQQEDSAVYLCASSVGLAAPYEQYFGPGTRLTVT.